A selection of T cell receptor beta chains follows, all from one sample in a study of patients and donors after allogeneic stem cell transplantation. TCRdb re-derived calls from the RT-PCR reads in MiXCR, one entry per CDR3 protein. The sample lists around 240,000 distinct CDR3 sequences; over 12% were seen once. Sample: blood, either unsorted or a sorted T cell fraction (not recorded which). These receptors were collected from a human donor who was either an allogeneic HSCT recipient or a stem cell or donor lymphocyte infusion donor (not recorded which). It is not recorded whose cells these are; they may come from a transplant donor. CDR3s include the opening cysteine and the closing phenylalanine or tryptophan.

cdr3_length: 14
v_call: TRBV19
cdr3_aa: CASSIVGNLAEAFF

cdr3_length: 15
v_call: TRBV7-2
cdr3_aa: CASSLRAGPNSPLHF

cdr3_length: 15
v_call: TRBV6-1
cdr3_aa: CASSEASTANYGYTF

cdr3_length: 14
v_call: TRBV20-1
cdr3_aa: CSVPGPQTGDTQYF

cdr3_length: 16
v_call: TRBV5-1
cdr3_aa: CASSLLGGAATDTQYF

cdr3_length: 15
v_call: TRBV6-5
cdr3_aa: CASSYGGGRSTEAFF

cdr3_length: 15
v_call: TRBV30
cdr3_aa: CAGEEGLARPDTQYF

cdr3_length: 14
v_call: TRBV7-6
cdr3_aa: CASSLGTGGSGYTF

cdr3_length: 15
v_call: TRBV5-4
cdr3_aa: CASSRRGTVSYEQYF

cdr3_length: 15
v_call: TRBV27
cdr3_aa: CASSLPGTSNTEAFF

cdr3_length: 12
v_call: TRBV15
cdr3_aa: CATSREGTEAFF

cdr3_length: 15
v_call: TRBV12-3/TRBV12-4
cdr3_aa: CASRPGQGKGNTIYF

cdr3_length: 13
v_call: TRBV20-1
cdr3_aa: CSARDSGGQPQHF

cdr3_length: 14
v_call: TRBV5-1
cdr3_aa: CASSQGGNTGELFF

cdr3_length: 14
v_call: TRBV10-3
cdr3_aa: CAIRRDVANYGYTF

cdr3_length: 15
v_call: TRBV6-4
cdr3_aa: CASSDAAGATDTQYF

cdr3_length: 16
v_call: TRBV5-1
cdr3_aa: CASSFNLGGSGNTIYF

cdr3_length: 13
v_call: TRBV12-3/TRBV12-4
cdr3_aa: CASSGAGSNTQYF

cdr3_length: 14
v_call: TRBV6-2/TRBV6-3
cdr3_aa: CASSSPPGPPQQFF

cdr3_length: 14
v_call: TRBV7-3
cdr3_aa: CASSLLGGTYEQYF

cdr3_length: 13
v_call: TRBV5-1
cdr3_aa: CASSSDTNNEQFF

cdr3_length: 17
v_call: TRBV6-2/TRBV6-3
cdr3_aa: CASSGLGLAGSYNEQFF

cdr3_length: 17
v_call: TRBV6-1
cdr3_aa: CASSGQDRGLLNTEAFF

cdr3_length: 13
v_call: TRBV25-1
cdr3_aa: CASSDYVGTEAFF

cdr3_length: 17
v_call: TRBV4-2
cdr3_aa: CASSQAQDRGNTGELFF

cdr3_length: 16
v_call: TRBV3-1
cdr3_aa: CASAAPGLAEARTQYF

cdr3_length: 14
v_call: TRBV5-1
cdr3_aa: CASSLRLAGSEQYF

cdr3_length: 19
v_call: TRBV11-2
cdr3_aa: CASSPFRGKGQLNTGELFF

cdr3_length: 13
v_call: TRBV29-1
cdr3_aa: CSVGGGGEYEQYF

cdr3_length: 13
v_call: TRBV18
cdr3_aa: CASSPSEELPQHF

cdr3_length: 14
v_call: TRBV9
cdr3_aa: CASSVDSGTGELFF

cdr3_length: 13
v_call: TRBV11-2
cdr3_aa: CASSSDPGFEAFF

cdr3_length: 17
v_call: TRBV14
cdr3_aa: CASSQEGQGSLKKTQYF

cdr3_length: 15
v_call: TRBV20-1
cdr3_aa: CSAKALGHYTGELFF

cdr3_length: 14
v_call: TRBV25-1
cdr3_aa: CARPRRTANYGYTF

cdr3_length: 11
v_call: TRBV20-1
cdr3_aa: CSARDTPDQYF